These T cell receptor beta chains were read from a single sample in a study of technical replicates of blood from a few donors. Libraries were prepared by immunoSEQ multiplex PCR; TCRdb keeps only in-frame clonotypes and omits some of them. The sample includes 75,000 to 100,000 clones, around 96% of them seen just once. The sequencing sample was made of T cells isolated from PBMCs. These receptors all stem from a human donor in good health. CDR3s include the opening cysteine and the closing phenylalanine or tryptophan. Each record gives: J gene, clone size, V gene, D gene, CDR3 DNA, CDR3 protein. D genes are given only for firm matches. Some rows mark clone size as missing; the rest say once, few, many or name a class of expanded clone.

j_gene: TRBJ2-1
abundance: NA
v_gene: TRBV6-5
d_gene: NA
CDR3nt: TGTGCCAGCAGTTACCGGGAAAGCTCCTACAATGAGCAGTTCTTC
CDR3aa: CASSYRESSYNEQFF

j_gene: TRBJ2-7
abundance: once
v_gene: TRBV19
d_gene: TRBD2
CDR3nt: TGTGCCAGTAGTATACAAGGCGGGAGGGCCACCTACGAGCAGTACTTC
CDR3aa: CASSIQGGRATYEQYF

j_gene: TRBJ2-7
abundance: NA
v_gene: TRBV27
d_gene: TRBD1
CDR3nt: TGTGCCAGCAGTTTGTCCCTCGGGGACAGGGGGTCCTACGAGCAGTACTTC
CDR3aa: CASSLSLGDRGSYEQYF

j_gene: TRBJ2-7
abundance: NA
v_gene: TRBV15
d_gene: NA
CDR3nt: TGTGCCACCAGCCTCCGGGGACTCGAGCAGTACTTC
CDR3aa: CATSLRGLEQYF

j_gene: TRBJ2-3
abundance: NA
v_gene: TRBV5-4
d_gene: TRBD2
CDR3nt: TGTGCCAGCAGCGCCAGCGGGACTAGCACAGATACGCAGTATTTT
CDR3aa: CASSASGTSTDTQYF

j_gene: TRBJ1-1
abundance: NA
v_gene: TRBV2
d_gene: NA
CDR3nt: TGTGCCAGCAGACCCCCGGGACAAAAGAACACTGAAGCTTTCTTT
CDR3aa: CASRPPGQKNTEAFF

j_gene: TRBJ2-5
abundance: NA
v_gene: TRBV28
d_gene: NA
CDR3nt: TGTGCCAGCAGTTTAGGACAGACTCAAGAGACCCAGTACTTC
CDR3aa: CASSLGQTQETQYF

j_gene: TRBJ1-5
abundance: NA
v_gene: TRBV6-5
d_gene: NA
CDR3nt: TGTGCCAGCAGTTACTCGACCCAGGGGAGTCAGCCCCAGCATTTT
CDR3aa: CASSYSTQGSQPQHF

j_gene: TRBJ2-6
abundance: NA
v_gene: TRBV30
d_gene: NA
CDR3nt: TGTGCCTGGAGTCAGACTGGGGCCAACGTCCTGACTTTC
CDR3aa: CAWSQTGANVLTF

j_gene: TRBJ1-3
abundance: NA
v_gene: TRBV25-1
d_gene: NA
CDR3nt: TGTGCCATGCTGGGGCCCATATATTTT
CDR3aa: CAMLGPIYF